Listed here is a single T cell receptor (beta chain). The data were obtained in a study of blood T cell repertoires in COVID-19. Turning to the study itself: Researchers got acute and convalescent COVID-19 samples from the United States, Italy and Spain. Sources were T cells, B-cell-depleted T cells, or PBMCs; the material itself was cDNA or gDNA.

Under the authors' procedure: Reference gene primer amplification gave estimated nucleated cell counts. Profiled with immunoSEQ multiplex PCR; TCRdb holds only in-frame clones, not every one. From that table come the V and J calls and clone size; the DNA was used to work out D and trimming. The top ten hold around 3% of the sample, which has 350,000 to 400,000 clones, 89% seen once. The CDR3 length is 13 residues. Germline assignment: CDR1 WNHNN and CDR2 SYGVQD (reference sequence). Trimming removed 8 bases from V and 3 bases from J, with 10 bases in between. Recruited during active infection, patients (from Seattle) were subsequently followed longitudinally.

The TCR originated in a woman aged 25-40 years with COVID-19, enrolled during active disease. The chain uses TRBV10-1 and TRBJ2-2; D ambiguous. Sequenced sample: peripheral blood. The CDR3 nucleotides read TGCGCCAGCTCGAGAGCCGACACCGGGGAGCTGTTTTTT. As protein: CASSRADTGELFF.